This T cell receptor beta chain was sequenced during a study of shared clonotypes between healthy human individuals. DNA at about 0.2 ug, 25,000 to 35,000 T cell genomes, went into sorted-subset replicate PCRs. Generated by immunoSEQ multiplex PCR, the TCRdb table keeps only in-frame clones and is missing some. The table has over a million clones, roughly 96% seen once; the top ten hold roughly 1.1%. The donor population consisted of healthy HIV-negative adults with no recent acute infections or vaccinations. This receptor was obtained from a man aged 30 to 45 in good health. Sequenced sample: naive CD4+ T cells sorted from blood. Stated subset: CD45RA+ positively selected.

The CDR3 DNA follows: TGTGCCAGCAGCTTAGAGCTAGGGGGGGACTACGAGCAGTACTTC. Residues: CASSLELGGDYEQYF. The chain employs TRBV7-2 and TRBJ2-7, with D perhaps matching TRBD2 (7 bases). Trimming removed 1 base at V and 3 bases at J, with 13 bases between. Per germline, CDR1 SGHTA and CDR2 FQGNSA. The CDR3 runs 15 residues.